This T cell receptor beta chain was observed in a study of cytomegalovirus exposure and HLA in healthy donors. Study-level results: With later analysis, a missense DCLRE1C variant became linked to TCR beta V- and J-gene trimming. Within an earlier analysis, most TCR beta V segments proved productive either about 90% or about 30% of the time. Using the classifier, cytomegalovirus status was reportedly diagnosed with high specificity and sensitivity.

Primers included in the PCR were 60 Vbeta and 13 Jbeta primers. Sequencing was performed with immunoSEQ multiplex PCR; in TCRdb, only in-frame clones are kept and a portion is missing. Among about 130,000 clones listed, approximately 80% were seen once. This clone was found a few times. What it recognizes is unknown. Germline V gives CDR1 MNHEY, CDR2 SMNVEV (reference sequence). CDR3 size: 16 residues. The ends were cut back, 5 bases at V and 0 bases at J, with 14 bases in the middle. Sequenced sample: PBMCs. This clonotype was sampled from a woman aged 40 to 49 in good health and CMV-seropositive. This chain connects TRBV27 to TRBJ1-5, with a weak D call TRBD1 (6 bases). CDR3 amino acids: CASSAAGGYSNQPQHF. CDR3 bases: TGTGCCAGCAGTGCCGCGGGGGGCTATAGCAATCAGCCCCAGCATTTT.